This T cell receptor beta chain came from a study of cytomegalovirus exposure and HLA in healthy donors. The PCR used 60 Vbeta and 13 Jbeta primers. The repertoire was sequenced with immunoSEQ multiplex PCR; TCRdb's copy has only in-frame clones and lacks some. The sample has about 76,000 clones; roughly 85% are singletons. Germline CDR1 and CDR2: SGHDT and YYEEEE. V lost 0 bases, J lost 2 bases, and 6 bases lay in between. The CDR3 spans 13 residues. This clone is a singleton in its sample. Its matching antigen is unknown. The same CDR3 is also encoded by other DNA sequences in this sample. The study, taken as a whole, reports: The number of N-insertions in an Asian-associated ancestry cluster was reportedly below the approximately 600-donor mean in a later analysis.

The chain carries TRBV5-6 and TRBJ2-7; weak D call: TRBD1 (5 bases). The source of this sequence is a man aged 30 to 39 in good health and CMV-seronegative. Sample: PBMCs. The CDR3 loop is CASSLDRTYEQYF. The CDR3 DNA reads TGTGCCAGCAGCTTGGACAGGACCTACGAGCAGTACTTC.